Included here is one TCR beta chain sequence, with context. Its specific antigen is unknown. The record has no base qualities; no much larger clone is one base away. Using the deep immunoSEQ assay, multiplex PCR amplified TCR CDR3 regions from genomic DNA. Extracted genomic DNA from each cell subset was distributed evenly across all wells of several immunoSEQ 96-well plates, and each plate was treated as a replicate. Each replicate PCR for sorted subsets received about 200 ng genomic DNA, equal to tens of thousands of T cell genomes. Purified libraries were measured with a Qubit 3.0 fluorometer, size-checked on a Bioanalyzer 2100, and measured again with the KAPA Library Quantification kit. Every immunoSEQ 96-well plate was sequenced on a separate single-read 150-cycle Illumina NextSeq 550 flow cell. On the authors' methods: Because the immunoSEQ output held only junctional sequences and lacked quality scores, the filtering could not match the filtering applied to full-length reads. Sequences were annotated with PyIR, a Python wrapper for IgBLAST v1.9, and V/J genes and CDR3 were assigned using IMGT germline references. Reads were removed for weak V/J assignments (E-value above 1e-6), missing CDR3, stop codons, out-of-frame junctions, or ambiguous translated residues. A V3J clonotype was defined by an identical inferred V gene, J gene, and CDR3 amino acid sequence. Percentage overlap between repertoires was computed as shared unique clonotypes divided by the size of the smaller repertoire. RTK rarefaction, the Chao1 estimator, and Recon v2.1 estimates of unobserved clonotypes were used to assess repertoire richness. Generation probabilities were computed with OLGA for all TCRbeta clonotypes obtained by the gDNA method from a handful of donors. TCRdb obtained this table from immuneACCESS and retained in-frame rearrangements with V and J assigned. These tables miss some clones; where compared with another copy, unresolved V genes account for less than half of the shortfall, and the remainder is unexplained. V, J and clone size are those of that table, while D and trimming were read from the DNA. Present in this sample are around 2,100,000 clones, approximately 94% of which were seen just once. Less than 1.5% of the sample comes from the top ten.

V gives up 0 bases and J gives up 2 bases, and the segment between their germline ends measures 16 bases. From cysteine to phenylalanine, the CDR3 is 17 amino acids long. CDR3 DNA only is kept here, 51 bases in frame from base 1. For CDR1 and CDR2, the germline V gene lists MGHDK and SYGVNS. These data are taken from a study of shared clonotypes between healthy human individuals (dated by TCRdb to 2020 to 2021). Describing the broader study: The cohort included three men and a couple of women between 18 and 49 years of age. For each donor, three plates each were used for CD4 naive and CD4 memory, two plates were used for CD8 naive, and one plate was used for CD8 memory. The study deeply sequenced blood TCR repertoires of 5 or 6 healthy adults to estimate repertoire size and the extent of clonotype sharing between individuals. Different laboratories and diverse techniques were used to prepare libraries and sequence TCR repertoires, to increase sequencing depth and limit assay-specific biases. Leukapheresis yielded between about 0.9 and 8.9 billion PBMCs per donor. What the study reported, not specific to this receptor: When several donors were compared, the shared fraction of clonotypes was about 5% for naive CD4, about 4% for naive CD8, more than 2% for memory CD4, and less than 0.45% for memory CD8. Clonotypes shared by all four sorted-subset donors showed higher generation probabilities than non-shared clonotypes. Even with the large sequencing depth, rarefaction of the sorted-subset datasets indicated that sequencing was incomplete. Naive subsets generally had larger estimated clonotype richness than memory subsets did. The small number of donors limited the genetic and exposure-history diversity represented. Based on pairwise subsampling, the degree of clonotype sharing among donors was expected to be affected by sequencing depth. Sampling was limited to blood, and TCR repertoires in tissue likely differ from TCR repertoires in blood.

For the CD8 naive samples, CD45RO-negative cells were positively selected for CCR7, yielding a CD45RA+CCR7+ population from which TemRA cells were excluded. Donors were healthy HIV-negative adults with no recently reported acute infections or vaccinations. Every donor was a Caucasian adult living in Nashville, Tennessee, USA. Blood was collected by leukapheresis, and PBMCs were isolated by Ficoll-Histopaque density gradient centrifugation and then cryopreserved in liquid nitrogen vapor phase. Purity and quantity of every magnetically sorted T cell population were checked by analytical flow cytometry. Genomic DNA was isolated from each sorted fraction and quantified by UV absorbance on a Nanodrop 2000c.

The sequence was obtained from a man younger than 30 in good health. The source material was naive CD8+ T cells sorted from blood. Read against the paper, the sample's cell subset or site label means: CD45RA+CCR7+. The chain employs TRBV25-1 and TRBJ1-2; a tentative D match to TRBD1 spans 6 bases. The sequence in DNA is TGTGCCAGCAGTGAATACCCCTCCCCGACAGGAAACTATGGCTACACCTTC. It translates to CASSEYPSPTGNYGYTF.